The 26 T cell receptor beta chains presented below share a single source sample, sequenced in a study of T-cell memory formation after mild COVID-19. TCRdb re-derived calls from the 5' RACE reads in MiXCR, one entry per CDR3 protein. Among some 300,000 distinct CDR3 sequences listed, 15% to 20% were seen once. Sample: PBMCs or a T cell subset sorted from them (not recorded which). Every receptor here comes from a man younger than 35 who had mild COVID-19 (a few samples of this study predate the infection). Cell type and time point are not known.

This rearrangement joins TRBV6-2 or TRBV6-3 to TRBJ1-5; the match to TRBD1 covers 8 bases. CDR1 and CDR2 (germline): MNHEY, SVGEGT. V dropped 6 bases and J dropped 4; count of bases not matched to a gene: 8. There are 15 residues in the CDR3. The CDR3 bases are TGTGCCAGCAGAGGGGGACAGGATGGGAATCAGCCCCAGCATTTT. This encodes CASRGGQDGNQPQHF.

This clonotype was detected a few times. This chain joins TRBV6-5 and TRBJ1-6, with TRBD1 as a possible D gene (6 bases). The germline gives CDR1 MNHEY, CDR2 SVGAGI. CDR3 length: 15 amino acids. The V gene lost 7 bases and the J gene lost 7 bases, with 17 bases spanning the gap. CDR3 in amino acids: CASNHRGGRNSPLHF. In DNA, the CDR3 is TGTGCCAGCAACCATCGAGGGGGGAGGAATTCACCCCTCCACTTT.

This chain joins TRBV6-2 or TRBV6-3 and TRBJ1-5, with a tentative D call TRBD1 (6 bases). This CDR3 region has 15 residues. Per germline, CDR1 MNHEY and CDR2 SVGEGT. Trimming shortened V by 6 bases and J by 2 bases, and 14 bases separated the two germline ends. This chain's CDR3 is CASSHTGSGNQPQHF. In DNA form, the CDR3 reads TGTGCCAGCAGCCATACAGGGAGCGGCAATCAGCCCCAGCATTTT.

CDR3 loop: CSAEDGYEQYF. DNA for the CDR3: TGCAGTGCTGAAGACGGGTACGAGCAGTACTTC. The rearrangement links TRBV20-1 to TRBJ2-7, with unresolved D. Germline CDR1 and CDR2: DFQATT and SNEGSKA (reference sequence). CDR3 size: 11 residues. Trimming left V 5 bases short and J 4 bases short, with 9 bases between.

The table lists this clonotype with a few counts. The chain joins TRBV20-1 to TRBJ1-1; D not certain. The CDR3 runs 10 residues. The V and J ends lost 3 bases and 5 bases respectively, with 4 bases between them. Germline-derived CDR1 and CDR2 are DFQATT and SNEGSKA (reference sequence). CDR3 region: CSARRTEAFF. As DNA, the CDR3 is TGCAGTGCTAGGCGGACTGAAGCTTTCTTT.

This clonotype was picked up a small number of times. The CDR3 DNA reads as TGTGCCAGCAGTCCTGGACAGACCCTAACGAGGGAAGAGACCCAGTACTTC. Protein: CASSPGQTLTREETQYF. The chain joins TRBV7-9 to TRBJ2-5; D possibly corresponds to TRBD1 (6 bases). CDR1 and CDR2 from the germline V gene are SEHNR and FQNEAQ (reference sequence). The CDR3 covers 17 residues. Trimming took 6 bases from V and 3 from J, leaving 23 bases between them.

This clonotype has only a few counts. The V and J genes are TRBV6-2 or TRBV6-3 and TRBJ2-2, with 10 bases that match TRBD1. V lost 2 bases and J lost 5; bases outside the gene matches: 5. Germline values: CDR1 MNHEY, CDR2 SVGEGT. This CDR3 region has 16 residues. This chain's CDR3 is CASSYSRTGGTGELFF. The CDR3, as DNA: TGTGCCAGCAGTTACAGCCGGACAGGGGGTACCGGGGAGCTGTTTTTT.

This clonotype was counted a few times. This sequence joins TRBV11-2 and TRBJ2-2, with TRBD2 matching over 7 bases. Germline values: CDR1 SGHAT, CDR2 FQNNGV. This CDR3 has 15 amino acids. V dropped 6 bases and J dropped 5; count of bases not matched to a gene: 9. CDR3 DNA sequence: TGTGCCAGCAGTTGGGGCACGGGGGGAACCGGGGAGCTGTTTTTT. Translated, it gives CASSWGTGGTGELFF.

This chain uses TRBV6-2 or TRBV6-3 with TRBJ2-7, with TRBD1 identical over 9 bases. After removal of 5 bases from V and 9 bases from J, the junction contained 5 bases not matched to a gene. CDR1 is MNHEY and CDR2 is SVGEGT in the germline V gene. The CDR3 runs to 12 residues. CDR3 sequence: CASSRPGQGQYV. As DNA, the CDR3 is TGTGCCAGCAGTCGCCCGGGACAGGGGCAGTACGTC.

The J gene is TRBJ1-5, the V gene TRBV5-1; D gene ambiguous. Trimming took 4 bases from V and 0 from J, leaving 11 bases between them. CDR3 length equals 15 residues. The germline V gene encodes CDR1 SGHRS and CDR2 YFSETQ. This chain's CDR3 is CASSVTPNSNQPQHF. CDR3 sequence (DNA): TGCGCCAGCAGCGTGACACCCAATAGCAATCAGCCCCAGCATTTT. Full variable domain (rest looked up from reference TRBV5-1 and TRBJ1-5): KAGVTQTPRYLIKTRGQQVTLSCSPISGHRSVSWYQQTPGQGLQFLFEYFSETQRNKGNFPGRFSGRQFSNSRSEMNVSTLELGDSALYLCASSVTPNSNQPQHFGDGTRLSIL.

The chain links TRBV7-9 to TRBJ2-5; D remains ambiguous. The V and J ends lost 5 bases and 1 base respectively, with 11 bases between them. Germline values: CDR1 SEHNR, CDR2 FQNEAQ (reference sequence). The CDR3 covers 14 residues. The DNA for the CDR3 is TGTGCCAGCAGCATCGGGCCTCCCCAAGAGACCCAGTACTTC. Translating gives CASSIGPPQETQYF.

CDR3 DNA: TGTGCCATCAGAGAACTAGCTGGCGGAGATACGCAGTATTTT. Amino acid sequence: CAIRELAGGDTQYF. This chain uses TRBV10-3 with TRBJ2-3; TRBD2 might be the D (6 bases). Germline CDR1 ENHRY, CDR2 SYGVKD. Between the trimmed V and J ends, which lost 6 bases and 5 bases, there was a span of 15 bases. The CDR3 totals 14 residues.

This clonotype was seen more than once but under ten times. This sequence joins TRBV28 and TRBJ1-5, with D perhaps matching TRBD1 (5 bases). Trimming shortened V by 3 bases and J by 4 bases, and 7 bases separated the two germline ends. Germline V gene sequence: CDR1 MDHEN, CDR2 SYDVKM. The CDR3 runs to 13 residues. The CDR3 is CASSFWGNQPQHF. DNA for the CDR3: TGTGCCAGCAGTTTTTGGGGGAATCAGCCCCAGCATTTT.

This clonotype appeared many times. J is TRBJ1-4 and V is TRBV6-6; no definite D call. Germline CDR1 and CDR2: MNHNY and SVGAGI (reference sequence). V was clipped by 7 bases and J by 4 bases, with 13 bases between them. The CDR3 length is 14 residues. The CDR3 coding sequence is TGTGCCAGCACTGCTGGCCTACGTAATGAAAAACTGTTTTTT. Protein sequence: CASTAGLRNEKLFF.

There are a few counts of this clonotype. This chain connects TRBV4-2 to TRBJ1-1; D perhaps matches TRBD1 (6 bases). V dropped 3 bases and J dropped 0 bases, with 8 bases sitting between them. Germline V gene data show CDR1 as LGHNA and CDR2 as YNFKEQ. CDR3 length: 14 residues. The CDR3 DNA reads TGTGCCAGCAGCCAGGGACATATGAACACTGAAGCTTTCTTT. It is translated as CASSQGHMNTEAFF.

The genes are TRBV11-2 and TRBJ2-3; D is uncertain. The CDR3 covers 14 residues. V was shortened by 0 bases and J by 8 bases, with 12 bases between the two germline ends. Germline assignment: CDR1 SGHAT and CDR2 FQNNGV. The chain's CDR3 is CASSLDRPAVTQYF. The DNA of the CDR3 is TGTGCCAGCAGCTTAGATCGCCCAGCCGTTACGCAGTATTTT.

The chain employs TRBV5-4 and TRBJ2-5; D might be TRBD1 (7 bases). Germline V gene lookup returns CDR1 SGHNT and CDR2 YYREEE (reference sequence). CDR3 length equals 16 residues. Trimming removed 3 bases at V and 4 bases at J, with 19 bases between. CDR3 DNA: TGTGCCAGCAGCTCATGGGGCAGGGGGGCGGGAGAGACCCAGTACTTC. This sequence encodes CASSSWGRGAGETQYF.

This clonotype was observed a few times. V is TRBV4-3 and J is TRBJ2-2, with D possibly TRBD2 on 5 matching bases. Between the trimmed V and J ends, which lost 3 bases and 1 base, there was a span of 6 bases. The CDR3 has 14 residues. Germline CDR1 and CDR2: LGHNA and YSLEER. The CDR3 spells CASSHGVNTGELFF. DNA for the CDR3: TGCGCCAGCAGCCACGGGGTGAACACCGGGGAGCTGTTTTTT.

The V call is TRBV7-2, the J call TRBJ2-7, with 11 bases fitting TRBD2. Germline V gene lookup returns CDR1 SGHTA and CDR2 FQGNSA. The V segment lost 8 bases and the J segment 0 bases; nucleotides outside the gene matches: 6. The CDR3 runs 15 residues. CDR3 nucleotides: TGTGCCAGCGGTCTAGCGGGGGGTCGCTCCTACGAGCAGTACTTC. It encodes CASGLAGGRSYEQYF.

The V gene is TRBV9, the J gene TRBJ1-2; weak D call: TRBD1 (5 bases). Trimming shortened V by 5 bases and J by 6 bases, and 11 bases separated the two germline ends. Germline CDR1 and CDR2: SGDLS and YYNGEE. The CDR3 consists of 12 residues. CDR3 DNA: TGTGCCAGCAGGACACCCAGGGATGGCTACACCTTC. Protein sequence: CASRTPRDGYTF.

The CDR3 reads CASSFGQFMNTEAFF. The CDR3 DNA sequence: TGTGCCAGCAGCTTCGGGCAGTTCATGAACACTGAAGCTTTCTTT. The chain carries TRBV7-9 and TRBJ1-1; no clear D gene. This CDR3 has 15 residues. CDR1 is SEHNR and CDR2 is FQNEAQ in the germline V gene (reference sequence). The V and J ends lost 3 bases and 0 bases respectively, with 11 bases between them.

V usage is TRBV3-1 and J usage is TRBJ2-1, with 8 bases identical to TRBD2. CDR3 length equals 16 residues. The germline gives CDR1 LGHDT, CDR2 YNNKEL (reference sequence). The trim removed 1 base at V and 10 bases at J, leaving 12 bases unmatched. The CDR3, as DNA: TGTGCCAGCAGCCAAGGTCGGGGGGGGTACTATTGGGAGCAGTTCTTC. Its translation: CASSQGRGGYYWEQFF.

This clonotype has only a few counts. V gene TRBV4-3 combines with J gene TRBJ2-7, with D possibly called TRBD1 or TRBD2 (5 bases each). CDR1 is LGHNA and CDR2 is YSLEER in the germline V gene. V lost 0 bases and J lost 2, with 8 bases in between. The CDR3 is made up of 14 amino acids. The CDR3 DNA sequence: TGCGCCAGCAGCCAAGACGGGACGGCCTACGAGCAGTACTTC. Residues: CASSQDGTAYEQYF.

The CDR3 DNA is TGTGCCAGCAGCTTGCGAGGGCAGTTCGCTATTTTAGGGGCCAACGTCCTGACTTTC. Translating it yields CASSLRGQFAILGANVLTF. The rearrangement links TRBV7-9 to TRBJ2-6; a possible D gene is TRBD2 (5 bases). V was trimmed by 3 bases and J by 4 bases, leaving 22 bases between them. From germline, CDR1 is SEHNR and CDR2 FQNEAQ (reference sequence). The CDR3 contains 19 residues.

In this sample, this clonotype turned up many times. V and J are TRBV7-2 and TRBJ2-3; possibly TRBD2 for D (5 bases). Looked up from germline, CDR1 is SGHTA and CDR2 is FQGNSA. The CDR3 contains 14 residues. Between the trimmed V and J ends, which lost 5 bases and 7 bases, there was a span of 16 bases. CDR3 protein: CASSPTRAGNTQYF. The CDR3 nucleotides read TGTGCCAGCAGCCCGACGAGGGCGGGCAATACGCAGTATTTT. Looking up the rest from reference TRBV7-2 and TRBJ2-3 gives the full variable domain: GAGVSQSPSNKVTEKGKDVELRCDPISGHTALYWYRQSLGQGLEFLIYFQGNSAPDKSGLPSDRFSAERTGGSVSTLTIQRTQQEDSAVYLCASSPTRAGNTQYFGPGTRLTVL.

This chain links TRBV5-6 with TRBJ1-1; D is unresolved. The CDR3 runs 12 residues. Germline V lookup: CDR1 SGHDT, CDR2 YYEEEE. V lost 4 bases, J lost 10 bases, and 14 bases lay in between. The CDR3 nucleotides read TGTGCCAGCAGCCGGACGGGGAACGTAGCTTTCTTT. This codes for CASSRTGNVAFF.